The rows below give T cell receptor beta chains drawn from one sample of a study of patients and donors after allogeneic stem cell transplantation. Using its own MiXCR run on the RT-PCR reads, TCRdb lists one record per CDR3 protein. The sample gives about a million distinct CDR3 sequences, approximately 18% of which show up once; roughly 6% is in the top ten. Sequencing was done on a sample of blood, either unsorted or a sorted T cell fraction (not recorded which). The receptors derive from a human donor who was either an allogeneic HSCT recipient or a stem cell or donor lymphocyte infusion donor (not recorded which). It is not recorded whose cells these are; they may come from a transplant donor. CDR3s include the opening cysteine and the closing phenylalanine or tryptophan. The D gene is left open where the match is weak. Some rows mark clone size as missing; the rest say once, few, many or name a class of expanded clone.

v_call	j_call	d_call	clone_size	cdr3_aa	cdr3_nt
TRBV19	TRBJ2-5	.	.	CASSIANSAETQYF	TGTGCCAGTAGTATAGCGAATAGCGCGGAGACCCAGTACTTC
TRBV5-1	TRBJ2-3	.	few	CASSLETNTDTQYF	TGCGCCAGCAGCTTGGAGACTAACACAGATACGCAGTATTTT
TRBV6-2/TRBV6-3	TRBJ2-3	.	.	CASTQDGTDTQYF	TGTGCCAGCACCCAGGATGGGACAGATACGCAGTATTTT
TRBV6-1	TRBJ1-1	TRBD1	.	CASSLNRGRGTEAFF	TGTGCCAGCAGTCTTAACAGGGGGCGCGGCACTGAAGCTTTCTTT
TRBV24-1	TRBJ2-2	.	.	CATSDRGRGVPGELFF	TGTGCCACCAGTGATCGAGGCAGGGGCGTTCCGGGGGAGCTGTTTTTT
TRBV5-1	TRBJ2-3	TRBD2	few	CASSPGTSGVADTQYF	TGCGCCAGCAGCCCCGGGACTAGTGGAGTTGCAGATACGCAGTATTTT
TRBV5-1	TRBJ2-3	TRBD1	.	CASSSRDRDADTQYF	TGCGCCAGCAGCTCCCGGGACAGGGATGCAGATACGCAGTATTTT
TRBV20-1	TRBJ1-1	.	.	CSASSDAYREAFF	TGCAGTGCTAGTTCGGACGCCTATCGTGAAGCTTTCTTT
TRBV10-3	TRBJ1-2	.	few	CAISARSDPYGYTF	TGTGCCATCAGTGCCCGTTCAGACCCCTATGGCTACACCTTC
TRBV4-2	TRBJ2-5	TRBD2	.	CASSRLWSGEETQYF	TGTGCCAGCAGCCGCCTGTGGAGCGGGGAAGAGACCCAGTACTTC
TRBV6-5	TRBJ2-1	.	.	CASSYFQGNNEQFF	TGTGCCAGCAGTTACTTCCAGGGTAACAATGAGCAGTTCTTC
TRBV4-3	TRBJ1-2	.	.	CASSQVRPNRNYGYTF	TGCGCCAGCAGCCAAGTTCGTCCAAACCGTAACTATGGCTACACCTTC
TRBV12-3/TRBV12-4	TRBJ2-5	.	.	CASSPREGGGSTQYF	TGTGCCAGCTCCCCCAGGGAGGGGGGGGGATCGACCCAGTACTTC
TRBV2	TRBJ2-3	.	.	CASRSSGGAGPTDTQYF	TGTGCCAGCAGGAGCAGTGGAGGGGCGGGACCCACAGATACGCAGTATTTT
TRBV24-1	TRBJ2-1	TRBD2	.	CATSDRTSLNEQFF	TGTGCCACCAGTGACCGGACTAGTTTGAATGAGCAGTTCTTC
TRBV5-1	TRBJ2-7	TRBD1	many	CASRRTGTGSSYEQYF	TGCGCCAGCAGGAGAACCGGGACAGGGTCGTCCTACGAGCAGTACTTC
TRBV3-1	TRBJ2-1	TRBD1	few	CASSQGRGQVSRGEQFF	TGTGCCAGCAGCCAAGGTCGGGGACAGGTTAGCCGAGGTGAGCAGTTCTTC
TRBV5-1	TRBJ2-3	.	many	CASSLDRATDTQYF	TGTGCCAGCAGTTTAGATCGGGCCACAGATACGCAGTATTTT